This T cell receptor (beta chain) comes out of a study of blood T cell repertoires in COVID-19 (dated by TCRdb to about 2020). Regarding the study in general: Collaborator samples came from the United States, Italy and Spain and covered acute and convalescent phases of COVID-19. The prospective study material was composed of cDNA or gDNA derived from T cells, B-cell-depleted T cells, or PBMCs. Deeply sampled blood TCRbeta repertoires from subjects exposed to, actively infected with, or recovered from COVID-19 were included in the dataset. The repertoires were released in a freely available public database meant as a resource for research on the immune response to SARS-CoV-2. Samples came from the ongoing ImmuneRACE study (first 160 participants) plus 1,254 subjects from 6 global collaborators. A de-identified subject ID, COVID-19 status, age in years and sex were almost always included in the sample metadata. Where available, HLA class I and class II types were taken from metadata supplied by the sample provider and were not determined by assay-based typing. General conclusions and limits of the study: The amount of clinical and demographic metadata varied by source and participant and was provided uncurated.

Clipping removes 3 bases from V and 1 base from J, with 3 as the unmatched junction base count. From its cysteine to its phenylalanine, the CDR3 spans 14 amino acids. Only the CDR3 part of the read is kept: 42 bases, read in frame from the first base. Via the germline V gene, CDR1 is SGHRS and CDR2 YFSETQ. TCRbeta CDR3 regions were amplified from genomic DNA by means of the immunoSEQ Assay, a bias-controlled multiplex PCR. The source study handled its data this way. Within the assay, amplification of reference gene primers was used to estimate how many nucleated cells each sample contained. To quantify the absolute abundance of each unique TCRbeta CDR3 rearrangement, sequence reads were collapsed and filtered. For each sample, productive Simpson clonality was calculated as the square root of Simpson's diversity index over productive rearrangements. Held by TCRdb, this immuneACCESS table contains in-frame sequences only and omits some clones. Under half of the omission traces to an unresolved V gene where checked; the cause of the rest is unknown. The V and J calls and the clone size are those of that table, but D and trimming were determined from the DNA. Across this sample there are about 220,000 clones, with approximately 85% seen only once. About 2.4% of the sample goes to the ten largest clones.

With regard to this clone: Its recognized antigen is unknown. The sample holds no much larger clone one base away, and base qualities are not on file.

In Seattle, one collaborating source enrolled patients while the infection was active and tracked those patients longitudinally over the course of disease. Each collaborating institution followed its own protocols to collect whole blood in K2EDTA tubes. For TCRbeta analysis, collaborators shipped samples in one of three forms: frozen whole blood, isolated PBMCs, or DNA extracted from either of those sample types. Sequences were obtained from peripheral blood. The clonotype comes from a woman in her 70s with COVID-19, enrolled during active disease. The rearranged chain carries TRBV5-1 and TRBJ2-5, and 7 junction bases match TRBD2. The DNA is as follows: TGCGCCAGCAGCTCCGGGGGGTTCCAAGAGACCCAGTACTTC. Its translation reads: CASSSGGFQETQYF.